This TCR beta chain was sequenced in a study of cytomegalovirus exposure and HLA in healthy donors. The CDR3 is 17 amino acids. Germline values: CDR1 SGDLS, CDR2 YYNGEE. Germline trimming cut 4 bases from V and 3 bases from J; bases unmatched to any gene: 12. Use of 60 Vbeta and 13 Jbeta primers characterized the PCR. Profiling relied on immunoSEQ multiplex PCR, and the TCRdb table lists in-frame clones only, not all of them. The table lists about 130,000 clones, 79% of them singletons. The chain is built from TRBV9 and TRBJ2-7, with 11 bases lining up with TRBD2. Sequenced material: PBMCs. The source of this sequence is a young man in good health and CMV-seronegative. Here the CDR3 DNA reads TGTGCCAGCAGCCCCCAGACCGGGACTAGCGGATACTACGAGCAGTACTTC. It translates to CASSPQTGTSGYYEQYF.